This T cell receptor beta chain is drawn from a study of blood T cell repertoires in COVID-19. The overall study: PBMCs, B-cell-depleted T cells, or T cells provided the cDNA or gDNA that made up the material.

The CDR3 runs to 19 residues. Germline V gives CDR1 MRHNA, CDR2 SNTAGT. The V and J ends lost 0 bases and 3 bases respectively, with 21 bases between them. This clone was counted once. In the study's own analysis: Estimates of nucleated cell counts were drawn from the amplification of reference gene primers. TCRdb's table, derived via immunoSEQ multiplex PCR, lists solely in-frame clones and lacks some. V, J and clone size derive from that table, while D and trimming were established from the DNA sequence. The sample records just under 350,000 clones, over 70% being singletons. The J gene is TRBJ2-1, the V gene TRBV6-4; D perhaps matches TRBD2 (6 bases). This receptor was taken from a woman between 50 and 59 years old with COVID-19, enrolled during active disease. The sample consisted of peripheral blood. As DNA, the CDR3 is TGTGCCAGCAGTGACTCGGGGACCCCCACTAGCAGGTACTACAATGAGCAGTTCTTC. It specifies CASSDSGTPTSRYYNEQFF.